The present TCR beta chain was sequenced within a study of cytotoxic CD8 clonotypes in ibrutinib-treated CLL. Study-wide context: Average yields of roughly 260,000 productive templates and around 100,000 productive rearrangements characterized the samples. Overall study results and limits: Sustained-remission patients were sampled at different times than progressing patients were.

Deep sequencing aimed at 1 in 200,000 to 1 in 1 million T cells' resolution. The data were produced by immunoSEQ multiplex PCR, yet TCRdb's version contains in-frame clones alone and is incomplete. Of approximately 46,000 clones listed, nearly 70% are singletons. CDR1 and CDR2 (germline): MNHEY, SMNVEV (reference sequence). V was shortened by 5 bases and J by 0 bases, with 13 bases between the two germline ends. This CDR3 comprises 15 residues. Concerning this clone: The antigen remains undetermined.

The V gene is TRBV27, the J gene TRBJ1-2; D is uncertain. Sequenced here: PBMCs, sampled after 12 months of ibrutinib treatment. This TCR derives from a human donor with chronic lymphocytic leukemia. The CDR3: CASSQKTPSNYGYTF. The CDR3 coding sequence is TGTGCCAGCAGTCAAAAGACACCTTCTAACTATGGCTACACCTTC.